The 14 T cell receptor beta chains given below trace back to one sample, sequenced in a study of blood T cell repertoires in COVID-19. Only in-frame clones appear in the TCRdb table, and some are missing; sequencing was by immunoSEQ multiplex PCR. Of 110,000 to 150,000 clones in the sample, around 87% were seen once. The specimen was peripheral blood. These receptors were taken from a human donor in a cohort sampled during active COVID-19.

The V gene is TRBV19, the J gene TRBJ2-1; D call uncertain. The ends were cut back, 3 bases at V and 0 bases at J, with 12 bases in the middle. CDR3 length: 16 residues. CDR1 and CDR2 from the germline V gene are LNHDA and SQIVND (reference sequence). The CDR3: CASSIGGGNSYNEQFF. The CDR3 nucleotides are TGTGCCAGTAGTATCGGCGGCGGTAACTCCTACAATGAGCAGTTCTTC.

This chain links TRBV4-1 with TRBJ2-1; 12 bases map to TRBD2. CDR1 MGHRA and CDR2 YSYEKL come from the germline V gene. Trimming removed 6 bases from V and 9 bases from J; junction bases left unmatched: 6. The CDR3 extends over 14 amino acids. The CDR3 bases are TGCGCCAGCAGTCTCGGACTAGCGGGAACTGAGCAGTTCTTC. Its translation is CASSLGLAGTEQFF.

The V call is TRBV5-1, the J call TRBJ2-1; 9 nucleotides align to TRBD1. V dropped 5 bases and J dropped 9; count of bases not matched to a gene: 9. The CDR3 has 14 residues. The germline V gene has CDR1 SGHRS and CDR2 YFSETQ. The CDR3 loop reads CASRGTGSFAEQFF. The CDR3 region has the DNA TGCGCCAGCAGAGGGACAGGGTCTTTTGCTGAGCAGTTCTTC.

The chain combines TRBV7-2 with TRBJ2-1; the match to TRBD2 covers 7 bases. The CDR3 is 17 amino acids. Germline CDR1 SGHTA, CDR2 FQGNSA. With V trimmed by 1 base and J by 0 bases, 6 bases remained unmatched. CDR3 in DNA: TGTGCCAGCAGCTTAGGAGCCGGGAGGAGCTCCTACAATGAGCAGTTCTTC. As protein: CASSLGAGRSSYNEQFF.

This clone has just one count. This sequence joins TRBV7-9 and TRBJ2-5, with 8 bases matching TRBD1. J gave up 5 bases and V 4 bases, and 6 bases lay outside the gene matches. Germline V gene data show CDR1 as SEHNR and CDR2 as FQNEAQ (reference sequence). The length of the CDR3 is 14 residues. The DNA of the CDR3 is TGTGCCAGCAGCTCCGACAGGGGTGGGGAGACCCAGTACTTC. This sequence encodes CASSSDRGGETQYF.

The chain combines TRBV7-2 with TRBJ2-7, with TRBD2 matching over 13 bases. The germline gives CDR1 SGHTA, CDR2 FQGNSA. V gave up 5 bases and J gave up 3 bases; unmatched junction bases: 13. The CDR3 covers 18 residues. The CDR3 spells CASSGPKLGLAGYYEQYF. CDR3 DNA: TGTGCCAGCAGCGGACCGAAACTGGGACTAGCGGGGTACTACGAGCAGTACTTC.

The chain couples TRBV21-1 to TRBJ2-7; the table names TRBD2, a call not compared with the DNA. TRBV21-1 is shown as a pseudogene. This CDR3 contains 10 residues. The CDR3 loop is CASSKGEGSV. CDR3 in DNA: TGTGCCAGCAGCAAGGGGGAGGGGTCGGTC.

This chain joins TRBV7-9 and TRBJ1-3; D is undetermined. The V gene lost 1 base and the J gene lost 0 bases, with 10 bases spanning the gap. This CDR3 has 16 amino acids. CDR1 and CDR2 from the germline V gene are SEHNR and FQNEAQ (reference sequence). In DNA, the CDR3 is TGTGCCAGCAGCTTAGGAGGCGGATCCTCTGGAAACACCATATATTTT. This encodes CASSLGGGSSGNTIYF.

By proportion, this clone is medium-sized. The chain carries TRBV20-1 and TRBJ1-1, with 8 bases that match TRBD1. The CDR3 runs to 10 residues. Germline lookup yields CDR1 DFQATT and CDR2 SNEGSKA (reference sequence). The V segment lost 6 bases and the J segment 7 bases; nucleotides outside the gene matches: 1. The chain's CDR3 is CSAGQGEAFF. The CDR3 DNA is TGCAGTGCAGGACAGGGTGAAGCTTTCTTT.

The chain links TRBV6-2 or TRBV6-3 to TRBJ2-6, with 10 bases aligning to TRBD1. V lost 6 bases to trimming and J lost 1 base; unmatched junction nucleotides: 3. The germline V gene has CDR1 MNHEY and CDR2 SVGEGT. The CDR3 contains 16 residues. The CDR3 reads CASSRQGASGANVLTF. In nucleotides, the CDR3 is TGTGCCAGCAGCCGACAGGGGGCGTCTGGGGCCAACGTCCTGACTTTC.

The chain uses TRBV18 and TRBJ2-5; TRBD1 aligns across 10 bases. Germline CDR1 and CDR2: KGHSH and LQKENI. With V trimmed by 3 bases and J by 4 bases, 2 bases remained unmatched. The CDR3 extends over 14 amino acids. The CDR3 region has the DNA TGTGCCAGCTCACCGACAGGGGGCACAGAGACCCAGTACTTC. Protein product: CASSPTGGTETQYF.

This clone was seen a single time. The gene calls are TRBV12-3 or TRBV12-4 and TRBJ1-5; no firm D call. Trimming removed 3 bases at V and 12 bases at J, with 9 bases between. The CDR3 runs 11 residues. CDR3 bases: TGTGCCAGCAGTTTGTCTGGGAGCCAGCATTTT. Translated: CASSLSGSQHF.

The chain couples TRBV2 to TRBJ2-3, with TRBD2 matching 9 bases. Per germline, CDR1 SNHLY and CDR2 FYNNEI. There are 14 residues in the CDR3. J was trimmed by 6 bases and V by 5 bases; bases with no gene match: 6. Here the CDR3 DNA reads TGTGCCAGCAGTCGACTAGCGGCCAGGGATACGCAGTATTTT. It translates to CASSRLAARDTQYF. Using reference TRBV2 and TRBJ2-3 for the parts outside the CDR3, the full variable domain is EPEVTQTPSHQVTQMGQEVILRCVPISNHLYFYWYRQILGQKVEFLVSFYNNEISEKSEIFDDQFSVERPDGSNFTLKIRSTKLEDSAMYFCASSRLAARDTQYFGPGTRLTVL.

This chain uses TRBV7-9 with TRBJ1-1; D possibly corresponds to TRBD1 (6 bases). CDR1 SEHNR and CDR2 FQNEAQ come from the germline V gene (reference sequence). Trimming removed 5 bases from V and 3 bases from J, with 19 bases in between. This CDR3 comprises 16 residues. The DNA of the CDR3 is TGTGCCAGCAGCCCCCGTAGGGGGATTGGGGACACTGAAGCTTTCTTT. Translated, it gives CASSPRRGIGDTEAFF.